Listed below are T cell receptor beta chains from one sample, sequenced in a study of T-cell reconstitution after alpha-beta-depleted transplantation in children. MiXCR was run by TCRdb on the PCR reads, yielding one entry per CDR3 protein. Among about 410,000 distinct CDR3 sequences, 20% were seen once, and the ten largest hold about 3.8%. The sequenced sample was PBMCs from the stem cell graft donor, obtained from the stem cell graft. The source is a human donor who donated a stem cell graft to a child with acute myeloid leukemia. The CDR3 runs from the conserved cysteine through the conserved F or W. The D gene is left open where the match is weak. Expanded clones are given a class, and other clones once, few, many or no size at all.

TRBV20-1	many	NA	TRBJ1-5	TGCAGTGCTAGAGATCTTCCCGGACAGCCCCAGCATTTT	CSARDLPGQPQHF
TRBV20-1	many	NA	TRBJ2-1	TGCAGTGCTAGAGATTTCGGGCGGGTAACCCACAATGAGCAGTTCTTC	CSARDFGRVTHNEQFF
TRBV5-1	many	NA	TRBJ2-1	TGCGCCAGCAGCTTGGAGGGATCCAAAAATGAGCAGTTCTTC	CASSLEGSKNEQFF
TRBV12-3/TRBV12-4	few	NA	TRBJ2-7	TGTGCCAGCAGTTCGACGGCTACTCTTTACGAGCAGTACTTC	CASSSTATLYEQYF
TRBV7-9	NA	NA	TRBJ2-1	TGTGCCAGCAGCCATCGGCGGGACGGGCACAATGAGCAGTTCTTC	CASSHRRDGHNEQFF
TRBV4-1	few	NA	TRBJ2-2	TGCGCCAGCAGCCAAGACTTCGCGACTGCCAGCGGGGAGCTGTTTTTT	CASSQDFATASGELFF
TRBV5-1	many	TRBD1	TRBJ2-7	TGCGCCAGCAGCTCGTGGGACAGCTCCTACGAGCAGTACTTC	CASSSWDSSYEQYF
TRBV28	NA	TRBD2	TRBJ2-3	TGTGCCAGCAGCCGCGCGACTAGCGGGAGGGGTAACACAGATACGCAGTATTTT	CASSRATSGRGNTDTQYF
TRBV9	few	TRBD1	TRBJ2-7	TGTGCCAGCAGCGTAGCTGGCAGGGGACAGGACGAGCAGTACTTC	CASSVAGRGQDEQYF
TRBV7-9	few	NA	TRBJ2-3	TGTGCCAGCAGCTTAGTATGGGACGGTTCAGGGGATACGCAGTATTTT	CASSLVWDGSGDTQYF
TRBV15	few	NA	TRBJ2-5	TGTGCCACCAGCAGAGATGGGACACCTCAAGAGACCCAGTACTTC	CATSRDGTPQETQYF
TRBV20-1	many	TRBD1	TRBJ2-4	TGCAGTGCTAGACCGGGACAGAAAAACATTCAGTACTTC	CSARPGQKNIQYF
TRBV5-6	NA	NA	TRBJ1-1	TGTGCCAGCAGCCCGCTACAGCCAATGAACACTGAAGCTTTCTTT	CASSPLQPMNTEAFF
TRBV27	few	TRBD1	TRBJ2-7	TGTGCCAGCAGCCAAGGGACAGCAACCTACGAGCAGTACTTC	CASSQGTATYEQYF
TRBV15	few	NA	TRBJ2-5	TGTGCCACCAGCAGAGCCCTAGAAGCTGAGACCCAGTACTTC	CATSRALEAETQYF
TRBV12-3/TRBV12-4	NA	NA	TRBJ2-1	TGTGCCAGCAGAAAAGGGAGCTCCTACAATGAGCAGTTCTTC	CASRKGSSYNEQFF
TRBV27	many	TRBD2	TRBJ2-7	TGTGCCAGCAGTTGGAAGCGGGAGGTTCGGGACGAGCAGTACTTC	CASSWKREVRDEQYF
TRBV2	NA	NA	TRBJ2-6	TGTGCCAGCAGTTCCGGACCGGTCGGGGCCAACGTCCTGACTTTC	CASSSGPVGANVLTF
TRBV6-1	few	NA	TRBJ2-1	TGTGCCAGCAGTCCAACAGGTGCCACCTACAATGAGCAGTTCTTC	CASSPTGATYNEQFF
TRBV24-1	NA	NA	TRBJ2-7	TGTGCCACCTCAGACACCTCCTACGAGCAGTACTTC	CATSDTSYEQYF
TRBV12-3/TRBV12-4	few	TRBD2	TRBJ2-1	TGTGCCAGCAGTTCCTCCTGGACTAGCGGAAACAATGAGCAGTTCTTC	CASSSSWTSGNNEQFF
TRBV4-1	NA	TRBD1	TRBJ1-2	TGCGCCAGCAGCCAAGATGGAGCAGGGGGCTACTATGGCTACACCTTC	CASSQDGAGGYYGYTF
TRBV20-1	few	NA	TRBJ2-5	TGCAGTGCTAGTAAAGCAGAGACCCAGTACTTC	CSASKAETQYF
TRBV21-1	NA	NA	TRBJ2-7	TGTGCCAGCAGCACCACGACAGGTGCCTTGGAGCAGTACTTC	CASSTTTGALEQYF
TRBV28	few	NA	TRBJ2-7	TGTGCCAGCGGTCGACCCGGTCAGGGACCCCCTGGGTACTTC	CASGRPGQGPPGYF
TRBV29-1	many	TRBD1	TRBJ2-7	TGCAGCGTTGAAGGTGGGACAGGGTACGAGCAGTACTTC	CSVEGGTGYEQYF
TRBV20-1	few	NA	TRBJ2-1	TGCAGTGCTAGAGGGGGGCAGCCGATGAGCTCCTACAATGAGCAGTTCTTC	CSARGGQPMSSYNEQFF
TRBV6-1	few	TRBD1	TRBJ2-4	TGTGCCAGCAGTACCCGGGACAGGGGGCTGGGGGCCAAAAACATTCAGTACTTC	CASSTRDRGLGAKNIQYF
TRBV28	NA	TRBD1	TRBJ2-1	TGTGCCAGCACGGCCGGAGACAGGGTCCTAAATGAGCAGTTCTTC	CASTAGDRVLNEQFF
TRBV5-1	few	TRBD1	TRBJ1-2	TGCGCCAGCAGCTTGCTCGGACAGGGGATTCGGGATGGCTACACCTTC	CASSLLGQGIRDGYTF
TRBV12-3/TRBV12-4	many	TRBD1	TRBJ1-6	TGTGCCAGCAGCCCGGACAGGAATAATTCACCCCTCCACTTT	CASSPDRNNSPLHF
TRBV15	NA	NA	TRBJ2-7	TGTGCCACCAGCAGAGGAGGAGGGGGCTACGAGCAGTACTTC	CATSRGGGGYEQYF
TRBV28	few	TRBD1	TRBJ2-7	TGTGCCAGCAAGGTTCCCTGGGGGACAGGGGGAGACGAGCAGTACTTC	CASKVPWGTGGDEQYF
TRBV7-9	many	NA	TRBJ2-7	TGTGCCAGCAGCTTATCCCCAAGTCCCGAGCAGTACTTC	CASSLSPSPEQYF
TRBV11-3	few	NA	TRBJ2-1	TGTGCCAGCAGCTTAAGGCTAGGGCATGAGCAGTTCTTC	CASSLRLGHEQFF
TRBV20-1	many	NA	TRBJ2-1	TGCAGTGCTAGAGGGGCCAGCGTCTCCTACAATGAGCAGTTCTTC	CSARGASVSYNEQFF
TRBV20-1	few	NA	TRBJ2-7	TGCAGTGCTAGAGTCGGACTAATCTACGAGCAGTACTTC	CSARVGLIYEQYF
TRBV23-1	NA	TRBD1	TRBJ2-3	TGCGCCAGCAGTCAACGGACAGGGCCTAGCACAGATACGCAGTATTTT	CASSQRTGPSTDTQYF
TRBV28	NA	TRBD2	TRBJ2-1	TGTGCCAGCAGACTAGCGGGAGAATCCAATGAGCAGTTCTTC	CASRLAGESNEQFF
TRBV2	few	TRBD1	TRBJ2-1	TGTGCCACAAGACAGGGGTCAAGACAGCAGTTCTTC	CATRQGSRQQFF
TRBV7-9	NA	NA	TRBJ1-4	TGTGCCAGCAGCTTCGTTCGGGACAATGAAAAACTGTTTTTT	CASSFVRDNEKLFF
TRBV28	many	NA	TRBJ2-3	TGTGCCAGCAGTTTGAGGGATACGCAGTATTTT	CASSLRDTQYF
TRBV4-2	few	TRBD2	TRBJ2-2	TGTGCCAGCAGCCAAGAGGGGACTAGCGGGATCGGTACCGGGGAGCTGTTTTTT	CASSQEGTSGIGTGELFF
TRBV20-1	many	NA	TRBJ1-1	TGCAGTGCTAGTTCCGCTGAAGCTTTCTTT	CSASSAEAFF
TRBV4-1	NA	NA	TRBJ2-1	TGCGCCAGCAGCCAAGATCGGACCCCAGGGAATGAGCAGTTCTTC	CASSQDRTPGNEQFF
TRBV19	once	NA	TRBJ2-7	TGTGCCAGTAGTATGGCAGACACCGTCTACGAGCAGTACTTC	CASSMADTVYEQYF
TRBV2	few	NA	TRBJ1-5	TGTGCCAGCAGCGTAAGACAGGCAGGGAATCAGCCCCAGCATTTT	CASSVRQAGNQPQHF
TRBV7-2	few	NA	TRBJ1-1	TGTGCCAGCAGCTTCACCGCCCAGACTGAAGCTTTCTTT	CASSFTAQTEAFF
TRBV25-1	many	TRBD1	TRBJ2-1	TGTGCCAGCAGTACCCCCGGGACAGGCAATAGTGAGCAGTTCTTC	CASSTPGTGNSEQFF
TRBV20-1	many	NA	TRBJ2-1	TGCAGTGCTAGTCAAACCGGGACTCCGAAGTTCTTC	CSASQTGTPKFF
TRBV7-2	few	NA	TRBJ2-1	TGTGCCAGCAGCTCCGGGAGCGCAAGCTCCTACAATGAGCAGTTCTTC	CASSSGSASSYNEQFF
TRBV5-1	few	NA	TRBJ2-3	TGCGCCAGCAGCTTCAGGGGCCAGACCACAGATACGCAGTATTTT	CASSFRGQTTDTQYF
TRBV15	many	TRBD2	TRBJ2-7	TGTGCCACCAGCAGAGGGACTAGCGGGAGTGTCACCTACGAGCAGTACTTC	CATSRGTSGSVTYEQYF
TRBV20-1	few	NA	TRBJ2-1	TGCAGTGCTAGAGATCCTTTGTACCCCTCCTACAATGAGCAGTTCTTC	CSARDPLYPSYNEQFF
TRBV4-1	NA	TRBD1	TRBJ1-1	TGCGCCAGCAGCCACCAGACAGGGTTGGACACTGAAGCTTTCTTT	CASSHQTGLDTEAFF